Listed here is a single TCR beta chain. This clone came up once. What this receptor recognizes is not known. Per-base quality was not reported, and no clone a single base away is much larger than it. The germline V gene (reference sequence) sets CDR1 to LNHDA and CDR2 to SQIVND. Trimming at the junction amounts to 5 bases on V and 3 bases on J, and the germline ends lie 16 bases apart. The CDR3 has 15 amino acids, counting the end cysteine and phenylalanine. Kept here is only the CDR3 DNA, which spans 45 bases and is read in frame from base 1. This sample is drawn from a study of shared clonotypes between healthy human individuals (dated by TCRdb to 2020 to 2021). For context, the study as a whole: A couple of women and a few men aged 18 to 49 years were included in the cohort. Per donor, leukapheresis produced somewhere between about 0.94 and 9 billion PBMCs. For each donor, CD4 naive and CD4 memory were each run on three plates, CD8 naive on two plates, and CD8 memory on one plate. To estimate repertoire size and how much clonotype sharing occurs between individuals, the study deeply sequenced the blood TCR repertoires of five healthy adults. To increase sequencing depth and limit assay-specific biases, different laboratories used diverse techniques to prepare libraries and sequence TCR repertoires. Beyond this particular receptor, the publication reports: Pairwise subsampling led to the expectation that sequencing depth would affect the degree of clonotype sharing among donors. Rarefaction of sorted-subset datasets indicated incomplete sequencing despite the large sequencing depth. Sampling was restricted to blood, and TCR repertoires in tissue are likely to differ from TCR repertoires in blood. Because the study included a small number of donors, the genetic and exposure-history diversity represented was limited. Clonotypes shared by all four sorted-subset donors showed higher generation probabilities than non-shared clonotypes. Across a handful of donors, approximately 5% of naive CD4, around 3.5% of naive CD8, roughly 2.3% of memory CD4, and 0.4% to 0.45% of memory CD8 clonotypes were shared. Larger estimated clonotype richness was generally found for naive subsets than for memory subsets.

TCR CDR3 regions were amplified from genomic DNA by multiplex PCR using the deep immunoSEQ assay. Genomic DNA extracted from each cell subset was distributed evenly over all wells of several immunoSEQ 96-well plates, and each plate served as one replicate. For sorted subsets, each replicate PCR was loaded with approximately 190 ng genomic DNA, equivalent to 25,000 to 35,000 T cell genomes. Purified libraries were measured with a Qubit 3.0 fluorometer, size-checked on a Bioanalyzer 2100, and measured again with the KAPA Library Quantification kit. Every immunoSEQ 96-well plate was sequenced on a dedicated single-read 150-cycle Illumina NextSeq 550 flow cell. The paper's data handling went like this. The immunoSEQ output contained only junctional sequences without quality scores, so filtering could not match that applied to full-length reads. Sequences were annotated with PyIR, a Python wrapper for IgBLAST v1.9, using IMGT germline references to assign V/J genes and CDR3. Reads were removed for weak V/J assignments (E-value above 1e-6), missing CDR3, stop codons, out-of-frame junctions, or ambiguous translated residues. V3J clonotypes were defined as sequences sharing the same inferred V gene, J gene, and CDR3 amino acid sequence. To compute the percentage overlap between repertoires, the number of shared unique clonotypes was divided by the size of the smaller repertoire. RTK rarefaction, the Chao1 estimator, and Recon v2.1 estimates of unobserved clonotypes were used to assess repertoire richness. For all TCRbeta clonotypes obtained by the gDNA method from four donors, generation probabilities were computed with OLGA. TCRdb limited this immuneACCESS table to in-frame rearrangements with V and J called. A share of clones is missing; checked studies link under half to unresolved V genes, and the rest is unexplained. The DNA gave D and trimming, while V, J and clone size come from that table. The sample records approximately 530,000 clones, 95% to 96% of which are singletons. Approximately 0.067% of the sample lies in the top ten.

Donors were healthy HIV-negative adults with no recently reported acute infections or vaccinations. All donors were Caucasian adults living in Nashville, Tennessee, USA. CD4+ T cells were enriched by magnetic negative selection; naive cells were then positively selected on CD45RA, and the negative fraction formed the memory subset. Blood was collected by leukapheresis, and PBMCs were isolated by Ficoll-Histopaque density gradient centrifugation and then cryopreserved in liquid nitrogen vapor phase. Analytical flow cytometry was used to check the purity and quantity of every magnetically sorted T cell population. Genomic DNA was isolated from each sorted fraction and quantified by UV absorbance on a Nanodrop 2000c.

The sequence was obtained from a woman aged 30 to 39 in good health. Recombination linked TRBV19 to TRBJ1-1, with TRBD1 perhaps the D gene, on 6 matching bases. Input material: naive CD4+ T cells sorted from blood. Reading the label with the study, this specimen's cell subset or site is: CD45RA+ positively selected. The CDR3 region: CASSGNRAGDTEAFF. Here is the DNA: TGTGCCAGTAGTGGAAACAGGGCGGGGGACACTGAAGCTTTCTTT.